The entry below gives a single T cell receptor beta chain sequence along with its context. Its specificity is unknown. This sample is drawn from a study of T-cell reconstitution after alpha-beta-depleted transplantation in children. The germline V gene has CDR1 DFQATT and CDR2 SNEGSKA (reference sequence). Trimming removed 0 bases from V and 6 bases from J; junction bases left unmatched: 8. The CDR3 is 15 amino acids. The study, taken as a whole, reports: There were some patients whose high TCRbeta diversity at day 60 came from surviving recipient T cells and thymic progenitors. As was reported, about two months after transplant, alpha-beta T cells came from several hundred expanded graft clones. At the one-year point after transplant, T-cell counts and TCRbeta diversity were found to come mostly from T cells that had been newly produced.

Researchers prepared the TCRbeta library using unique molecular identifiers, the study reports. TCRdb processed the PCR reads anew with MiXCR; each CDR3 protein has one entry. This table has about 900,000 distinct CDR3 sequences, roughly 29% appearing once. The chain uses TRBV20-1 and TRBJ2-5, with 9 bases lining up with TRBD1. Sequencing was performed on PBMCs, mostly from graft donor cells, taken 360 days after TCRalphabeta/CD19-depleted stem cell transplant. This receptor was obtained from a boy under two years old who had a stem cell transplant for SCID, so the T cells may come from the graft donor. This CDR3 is CSARDITGGSKTQYF. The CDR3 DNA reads TGCAGTGCTAGAGATATAACAGGGGGCTCCAAGACCCAGTACTTC.